These 27 T cell receptor beta chains share one sample of origin, sequenced in a study of OX40 agonist ivuxolimab in advanced cancers. The repertoire was sequenced with immunoSEQ multiplex PCR; TCRdb's copy has only in-frame clones and lacks some. The sample shows roughly 87,000 clones, approximately 91% of them seen only once. The sequences come from CD4+ or CD8+ T cells sorted from blood, collected in a trial of the OX40 agonist ivuxolimab. The receptors shown here come from an adult with an advanced solid tumor such as melanoma, head and neck, liver or kidney cancer.

The chain carries TRBV6-5 and TRBJ2-7, with 11 positions matching TRBD2. Germline values: CDR1 MNHEY, CDR2 SVGAGI. The trim removed 8 bases at V and 4 bases at J, leaving 7 bases unmatched. The CDR3 length is 14 residues. This CDR3 is CASGSSGGFYEQYF. In DNA, the CDR3 is TGTGCCAGCGGGTCTAGCGGGGGGTTTTACGAGCAGTACTTC.

The rearrangement links TRBV29-1 to TRBJ1-1, with TRBD1 matching over 10 bases. With 4 bases clipped from V and 7 bases from J, the junction kept 9 bases outside the gene matches. The length of the CDR3 is 14 residues. Per germline, CDR1 SQVTM and CDR2 ANQGSEA. CDR3 protein: CSVGGTGVGSEAFF. The CDR3 bases are TGCAGCGTTGGTGGGACAGGGGTTGGGAGTGAAGCTTTCTTT.

The rearrangement links TRBV5-4 to TRBJ2-7; a weak D match, TRBD1 (6 bases). The CDR3 contains 14 residues. Trimming stripped 3 bases from V and 0 bases from J, with 10 bases between. The germline V gene encodes CDR1 SGHNT and CDR2 YYREEE (reference sequence). CDR3 protein: CASSSQGNSYEQYF. The CDR3 nucleotides read TGTGCCAGCAGCTCTCAGGGGAACTCCTACGAGCAGTACTTC.

This rearrangement joins TRBV25-1 to TRBJ2-4; 9 bases align to TRBD1. Germline V lookup: CDR1 MGHDK, CDR2 SYGVNS. The CDR3 consists of 17 residues. With V trimmed by 0 bases and J by 1 base, 4 bases remained unmatched. The CDR3: CASSEYGTGMAKNIQYF. The CDR3 nucleotides are TGTGCCAGCAGTGAATACGGGACAGGGATGGCCAAAAACATTCAGTACTTC.

The rearrangement links TRBV5-4 to TRBJ1-2; the D is unclear. CDR3 length equals 14 residues. V lost 4 bases to trimming and J lost 0 bases, with 10 bases between them. CDR1 and CDR2 from the germline V gene are SGHNT and YYREEE (reference sequence). The CDR3 loop reads CASSPALANYGYTF. In nucleotides, the CDR3 is TGTGCCAGCAGCCCAGCCCTGGCTAACTATGGCTACACCTTC.

The V call is TRBV9, the J call TRBJ2-5, with a weak D call TRBD2 (6 bases). Germline lookup yields CDR1 SGDLS and CDR2 YYNGEE. Trimming left V 5 bases short and J 4 bases short, with 15 bases between. This CDR3 is built from 14 residues. This CDR3 reads CASRAQTRGETQYF. In DNA, the CDR3 is TGTGCCAGCAGGGCCCAGACTAGGGGAGAGACCCAGTACTTC. The full variable domain, its missing parts supplied by reference TRBV9 and TRBJ2-5, is DSGVTQTPKHLITATGQRVTLRCSPRSGDLSVYWYQQSLDQGLQFLIQYYNGEERAKGNILERFSAQQFPDLHSELNLSSLELGDSALYFCASRAQTRGETQYFGPGTRLLVL.

This rearrangement joins TRBV12-5 to TRBJ2-7; tentative D call: TRBD2 (5 bases). Deletions cut 0 bases from V and 9 bases from J, with 12 bases between. The CDR3 has 13 amino acids. CDR1 LGHNT and CDR2 FRNRAP come from the germline V gene. The CDR3 DNA reads as TGTGCTAGTGGTTTGGTCATGGAGCTAGCGCAGTACTTC. This gives the protein CASGLVMELAQYF.

This sequence joins TRBV5-1 and TRBJ1-1, with a tentative D call TRBD1 (5 bases). CDR3 length equals 15 residues. Trimming left V 4 bases short and J 7 bases short, with 20 bases between. Germline V gene lookup returns CDR1 SGHRS and CDR2 YFSETQ. This CDR3 reads CASSPTDPTGSEAFF. The CDR3 nucleotides are TGCGCCAGCAGCCCGACAGACCCCACCGGCAGTGAAGCTTTCTTT.

This clone was observed a single time. The chain combines TRBV28 with TRBJ1-5, with D possibly TRBD1 on 5 matching bases. The CDR3 has 16 amino acids. Germline V gene lookup returns CDR1 MDHEN and CDR2 SYDVKM. The V and J ends lost 7 bases and 4 bases respectively, with 20 bases between them. The CDR3 DNA sequence: TGTGCCAGCACCCTGGGGGGTGCTAATAAGAATCAGCCCCAGCATTTT. Amino acid sequence: CASTLGGANKNQPQHF.

This sequence joins TRBV5-1 and TRBJ2-7, with D perhaps matching TRBD2 (5 bases). This CDR3 spans 14 amino acids. Germline assignment: CDR1 SGHRS and CDR2 YFSETQ. The ends were cut back, 2 bases at V and 3 bases at J, with 12 bases in the middle. The CDR3 sequence: CASSFEDSRYEQYF. The CDR3 DNA follows: TGCGCCAGCAGCTTCGAGGACTCCCGCTACGAGCAGTACTTC.

CDR3 loop: CASSTSQGPAAQYF. The CDR3 DNA follows: TGTGCCAGTAGTACCTCACAGGGCCCAGCGGCCCAGTACTTC. V is TRBV19 and J is TRBJ2-5; D is possibly TRBD1 (6 bases). CDR1 and CDR2 from the germline V gene are LNHDA and SQIVND (reference sequence). V was cut by 4 bases and J by 9 bases, with 18 bases left in between. This CDR3 spans 14 amino acids.

V is TRBV15 and J is TRBJ2-5; TRBD2 agrees at 8 bases. Looked up from germline, CDR1 is LNHNV and CDR2 is YYDKDF (reference sequence). The CDR3 length is 15 residues. Trimming removed 5 bases from V and 4 bases from J; junction bases left unmatched: 9. The CDR3 protein is CATSPRAGGGETQYF. The CDR3 DNA reads TGTGCCACCAGCCCTCGGGCGGGGGGTGGAGAGACCCAGTACTTC.

The CDR3 region has the DNA TGTGCCTGGAGTCGGGGGTGGGGCACAGATACGCAGTATTTT. It is translated as CAWSRGWGTDTQYF. The chain uses TRBV30 and TRBJ2-3; D possibly corresponds to TRBD2 (6 bases). V lost 2 bases and J lost 1, with 10 bases in between. CDR3 length: 14 residues. Looked up from germline, CDR1 is GTSNPN and CDR2 is SVGIG (reference sequence).

In its sample, this clone was seen once. V and J are TRBV2 and TRBJ2-3, with D unresolved. Germline lookup yields CDR1 SNHLY and CDR2 FYNNEI. The ends were cut back, 6 bases at V and 5 bases at J, with 9 bases in the middle. The CDR3 has 12 amino acids. The CDR3 coding sequence is TGTGCCAGCAGCATCACCTTAGATACGCAGTATTTT. It translates to CASSITLDTQYF.

The chain employs TRBV6-1 and TRBJ2-7, with a tentative D call TRBD2 (5 bases). The germline V gene has CDR1 MNHNS and CDR2 SASEGT. The CDR3 sequence is 13 residues long. The germline V and J ends were trimmed by 7 bases and 4 bases, with 14 bases remaining between them. The CDR3 nucleotides are TGTGCCAGCATATTGCGGGTGGGGTACGAGCAGTACTTC. Its translation is CASILRVGYEQYF.

This clone is medium-sized in the sample. The chain uses TRBV30 and TRBJ2-7; TRBD1 aligns across 9 bases. This CDR3 has 15 amino acids. Germline V gene lookup returns CDR1 GTSNPN and CDR2 SVGIG (reference sequence). Trimming removed 1 base from V and 4 bases from J; junction bases left unmatched: 8. This CDR3 reads CAWSADRGNRYEQYF. The DNA for the CDR3 is TGTGCCTGGAGTGCCGACAGGGGGAATAGGTACGAGCAGTACTTC.

This clone was counted between two and nine times. The V gene is TRBV6-1, the J gene TRBJ1-2; D possibly corresponds to TRBD1 (6 bases). Germline values: CDR1 MNHNS, CDR2 SASEGT. This CDR3 has 14 amino acids. V lost 5 bases to trimming and J lost 4 bases, with 14 bases between them. CDR3 DNA sequence: TGTGCCAGCAGTATGGGACAAGGAGTCTATGGCTACACCTTC. Its protein is CASSMGQGVYGYTF.

J is TRBJ2-3 and V is TRBV7-2; TRBD1 is a possible D gene (5 bases). This CDR3 has 14 residues. The V end was cut by 0 bases, the J end by 1 base, with 5 bases between. Germline-derived CDR1 and CDR2 are SGHTA and FQGNSA. Here the CDR3 DNA reads TGTGCCAGCAGCTTAGCAGGGGGCACAGATACGCAGTATTTT. It is translated as CASSLAGGTDTQYF.

This clone was counted a single time. The gene calls are TRBV29-1 and TRBJ2-1; TRBD2 matches at 14 bases. This CDR3 contains 14 residues. Per germline, CDR1 SQVTM and CDR2 ANQGSEA. The V and J ends lost 4 bases and 7 bases, in that order; junction bases with no gene match: 3. Written as DNA, the CDR3 is TGCAGCGTTGGGGGACTAGCGGGAGTTAATGAGCAGTTCTTC. Encoded protein: CSVGGLAGVNEQFF.

DNA for the CDR3: TGTGCCAGCTCACCAGCGGGAGGGTACAATGAGCAGTTCTTC. The encoded protein is CASSPAGGYNEQFF. The V call is TRBV18, the J call TRBJ2-1; TRBD2 matches at 9 bases. The CDR3 is made up of 14 amino acids. Germline CDR1 is KGHSH and CDR2 is LQKENI. Trimming cost V 2 bases and J 4 bases; bases outside gene matches: 0.

The V call is TRBV11-3, the J call TRBJ2-2; D call uncertain. Germline V gene data show CDR1 as SGHNT and CDR2 as YENEEA. The V and J ends lost 1 base and 3 bases respectively, with 3 bases between them. The CDR3 contains 13 residues. CDR3 region: CASSLVDTGELFF. CDR3 nucleotide sequence: TGTGCCAGCAGCTTAGTTGACACCGGGGAGCTGTTTTTT. Together with reference TRBV11-3 and TRBJ2-2, the CDR3 gives the full variable domain: EAGVVQSPRYKIIEKKQPVAFWCNPISGHNTLYWYLQNLGQGPELLIRYENEEAVDDSQLPKDRFSAERLKGVDSTLKIQPAELGDSAVYLCASSLVDTGELFFGEGSRLTVL.

In its sample, this clone was seen a few times. This sequence joins TRBV5-1 and TRBJ1-2; D is unresolved. The CDR3 is 14 amino acids. Trimming pared 6 bases from V and 0 bases from J, leaving 12 bases between. Per the germline V gene, CDR1 is SGHRS and CDR2 is YFSETQ. For the CDR3, the DNA is TGCGCCAGCAACGTTGCAGGAACTAACTATGGCTACACCTTC. As protein: CASNVAGTNYGYTF. The full variable domain, in which reference TRBV5-1 and TRBJ1-2 provide the parts outside the CDR3, is KAGVTQTPRYLIKTRGQQVTLSCSPISGHRSVSWYQQTPGQGLQFLFEYFSETQRNKGNFPGRFSGRQFSNSRSEMNVSTLELGDSALYLCASNVAGTNYGYTFGSGTRLTVV.

This clone occurred a few times. The chain has TRBV29-1 and TRBJ1-4, with 8 bases lining up with TRBD1. Germline V CDR1 and CDR2: SQVTM, ANQGSEA. V trimming: 6 bases; J trimming: 3 bases; junction bases outside the gene matches: 6. The CDR3 is 14 residues long. For the CDR3, the DNA is TGCAGCGTAGGCCGGGACAGGTCTAATGAAAAACTGTTTTTT. Its translation is CSVGRDRSNEKLFF.

The J gene is TRBJ1-1, the V gene TRBV11-2; D is possibly TRBD1 (5 bases). Germline CDR1 and CDR2: SGHAT and FQNNGV. Trimming stripped 0 bases from V and 1 base from J, with 12 bases between. The length of the CDR3 is 16 residues. The CDR3 here is CASSLEFGARNTEAFF. CDR3 nucleotides: TGTGCCAGCAGCTTAGAATTTGGGGCGAGGAACACTGAAGCTTTCTTT.

The table lists this clone with a few counts. The chain has TRBV30 and TRBJ2-5; D not resolved. This CDR3 spans 13 amino acids. Trimming took 0 bases from V and 4 from J, leaving 9 bases between them. CDR1 is GTSNPN and CDR2 is SVGIG in the germline V gene (reference sequence). The DNA for the CDR3 is TGTGCCTGGAGTGTACGGCTCCCAGAGACCCAGTACTTC. Its protein is CAWSVRLPETQYF.

CDR3 loop: CASSQDRSYEQYF. The CDR3 DNA follows: TGCGCCAGCAGCCAAGACCGGTCCTACGAGCAGTACTTC. The V call is TRBV4-1, the J call TRBJ2-7, with D unclear. The CDR3 spans 13 residues. The V end lost 0 bases, the J end lost 1 base, and 4 bases lay between the germline ends. The germline V gene encodes CDR1 MGHRA and CDR2 YSYEKL.

This chain links TRBV7-3 with TRBJ1-2; no firm D call. V lost 1 base to trimming and J lost 6 bases, with 15 bases between them. This CDR3 has 15 residues. CDR1 SGHTA and CDR2 FQGTGA come from the germline V gene. The CDR3 coding sequence is TGTGCCAGCAGCTTAAGTGGACCGCAATTGGATGGCTACACCTTC. The encoded protein is CASSLSGPQLDGYTF.